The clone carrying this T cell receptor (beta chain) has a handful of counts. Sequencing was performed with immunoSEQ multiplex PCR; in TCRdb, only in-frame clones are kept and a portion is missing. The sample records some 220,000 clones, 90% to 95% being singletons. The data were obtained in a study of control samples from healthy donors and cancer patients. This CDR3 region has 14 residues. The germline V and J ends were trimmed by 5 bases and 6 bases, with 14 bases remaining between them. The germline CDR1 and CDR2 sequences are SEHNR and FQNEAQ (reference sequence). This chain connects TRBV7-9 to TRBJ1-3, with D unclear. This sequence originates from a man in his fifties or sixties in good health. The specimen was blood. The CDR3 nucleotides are TGTGCCAGCAGCCCTCCGACACTGCTAAACACCATATATTTT. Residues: CASSPPTLLNTIYF. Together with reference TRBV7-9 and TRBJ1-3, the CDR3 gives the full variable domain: DTGVSQNPRHKITKRGQNVTFRCDPISEHNRLYWYRQTLGQGPEFLTYFQNEAQLEKSRLLSDRFSAERPKGSFSTLEIQRTEQGDSAMYLCASSPPTLLNTIYFGEGSWLTVV.